The 11 T cell receptor beta chains below come from one sample, sequenced in a study of blood T cells in healthy people across ages. The use of a sample-barcoded 5' primer and a J-beta primer mix characterized a second PCR of 7 to 11 cycles. Each CDR3 protein is one row after TCRdb ran MiXCR on the 5' RACE reads. This sample yields approximately 600,000 distinct CDR3 sequences, of which about 54% are seen a single time; over 35% belongs to the top ten. The material sequenced was blood. The receptors shown here come from a man aged 60 to 75 in good health.

Remarks on this clonotype: One junction end does not reproduce the germline sequence, and a read error may be involved. V usage is TRBV4-1 and J usage is TRBJ2-4, with 7 bases aligning to TRBD2. The tail of the sequence fits TRBJ2-5 better, so the J call may be wrong. The CDR3 consists of 15 residues. Germline-derived CDR1 and CDR2 are MGHRA and YSYEKL. CDR3 DNA: TGCGCCAGCAGCCAAGATCGGGACTACCAAGGGACCCAGTACTTC. This encodes CASSQDRDYQGTQYF.

The chain joins TRBV20-1 to TRBJ1-1; D unresolved. Looked up from germline, CDR1 is DFQATT and CDR2 is SNEGSKA (reference sequence). V dropped 4 bases and J dropped 7 bases, with 10 bases sitting between them. The CDR3 consists of 11 residues. The CDR3 spells CSAIPGSEAFF. CDR3 nucleotide sequence: TGCAGTGCTATCCCGGGTAGTGAAGCTTTCTTT.

The rearrangement joins TRBV29-1 to TRBJ2-5; D is ambiguous. TRBJ2-7 matches the DNA end more closely, so the J call is doubtful. This CDR3 is built from 11 residues. Germline CDR1 SQVTM, CDR2 ANQGSEA. The CDR3 region is CSVVLLDEQYF. The CDR3 region has the DNA TGCAGCGTTGTACTCCTCGACGAGCAGTACTTC.

V gene TRBV20-1 combines with J gene TRBJ2-7; 9 bases align to TRBD2. V lost 3 bases to trimming and J lost 4 bases; unmatched junction nucleotides: 10. Germline V gives CDR1 DFQATT, CDR2 SNEGSKA (reference sequence). The CDR3 is made up of 15 amino acids. The DNA of the CDR3 is TGCAGTGCTAGGAAACAGAGCGGGGGGAATTACGAGCAGTACTTC. Amino acids: CSARKQSGGNYEQYF.

The chain uses TRBV5-1 and TRBJ1-2; no clear D gene. Trimming shortened V by 5 bases and J by 4 bases, and 18 bases separated the two germline ends. The CDR3 spans 15 residues. CDR1 is SGHRS, CDR2 YFSETQ, per germline. The CDR3 loop reads CASRSSRGRSYGYTF. CDR3 in DNA: TGCGCCAGCAGATCCAGTCGGGGTCGGAGCTATGGCTACACCTTC.

The chain links TRBV7-2 to TRBJ2-7; 8 bases align to TRBD2. The end of the DNA aligns better with TRBJ2-5, so the J call may be wrong. CDR1 SGHTA and CDR2 FQGNSA come from the germline V gene. The CDR3 spans 13 residues. The chain's CDR3 is CASGQTSDETQYF. The CDR3 bases are TGTGCCAGCGGCCAGACTAGCGACGAGACCCAGTACTTC.

The V and J genes are TRBV20-1 and TRBJ2-5; tentative D call: TRBD1 (5 bases). This CDR3 is built from 12 residues. The V and J ends lost 4 bases and 1 base respectively, with 7 bases between them. The V gene's germline CDR1 is DFQATT and CDR2 SNEGSKA (reference sequence). The CDR3 DNA sequence: TGCAGTGCTACGACAGCCCAAGAGACCCAGTACTTC. Protein sequence: CSATTAQETQYF.

The rearrangement joins TRBV12-5 to TRBJ2-1, with D possibly matching TRBD2 (6 bases). V dropped 5 bases and J dropped 13 bases, with 18 bases sitting between them. The CDR3 covers 13 residues. Germline CDR1 reads LGHNT; CDR2 reads FRNRAP. CDR3 protein: CASGEKGLSGQFF. Here the CDR3 DNA reads TGTGCTAGTGGTGAAAAGGGACTTTCAGGTCAGTTCTTC.

This clonotype was seen just once. The junction and the germline gene differ at one end; a read error may be behind it. The rearrangement uses TRBV4-2 and TRBJ1-1, with D unclear. Germline V gene sequence: CDR1 LGHNA, CDR2 YNFKEQ. The CDR3 runs to 15 residues. The CDR3 here is CTSSQVGQPNTEAFF. The CDR3 DNA is TGTACCAGCAGCCAAGTGGGTCAGCCTAACACTGAAGCTTTCTTT.

The chain joins TRBV20-1 to TRBJ1-6, with D possibly TRBD1 on 5 matching bases. The ends were cut back, 4 bases at V and 10 bases at J, with 17 bases in the middle. This CDR3 region has 14 residues. Germline V gene data show CDR1 as DFQATT and CDR2 as SNEGSKA (reference sequence). CDR3 sequence reads: CSAIPTDLRSPLHF. The CDR3 nucleotides are TGCAGTGCTATCCCGACAGACCTCCGGTCACCCCTCCACTTT.

J is TRBJ2-7 and V is TRBV20-1, with TRBD2 identical over 9 bases. The J call is in doubt because the DNA end fits TRBJ2-5 better. Germline V CDR1 and CDR2: DFQATT, SNEGSKA (reference sequence). The CDR3 is made up of 15 amino acids. CDR3 region: CSARARRGGSETQYF. The CDR3 nucleotides are TGCAGTGCTAGAGCTCGGCGGGGGGGCTCAGAGACCCAGTACTTC.